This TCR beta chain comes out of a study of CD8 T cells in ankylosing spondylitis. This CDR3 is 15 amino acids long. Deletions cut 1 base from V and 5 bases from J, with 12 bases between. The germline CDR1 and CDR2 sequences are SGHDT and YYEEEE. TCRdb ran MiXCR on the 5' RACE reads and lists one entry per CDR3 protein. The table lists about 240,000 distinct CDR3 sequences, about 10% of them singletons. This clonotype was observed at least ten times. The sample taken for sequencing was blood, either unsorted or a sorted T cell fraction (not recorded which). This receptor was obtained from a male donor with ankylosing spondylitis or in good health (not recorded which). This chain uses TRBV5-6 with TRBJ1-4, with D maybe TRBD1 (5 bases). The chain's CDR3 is CASSLTGAANEKLFF. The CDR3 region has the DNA TGTGCCAGCAGCTTGACCGGGGCAGCGAATGAAAAACTGTTTTTT.